This TCR beta chain was documented in a study of blood T cells in healthy people across ages. The study's findings and limits: Both higher diversity and more naive CD4+ cells marked long-lived donors when set against aged donors. With age, beta diversity per million T cells declined roughly linearly, significantly by around 43.

The V and J ends lost 4 bases and 0 bases respectively, with 12 bases between them. CDR3 size: 15 residues. In germline, CDR1 is SNHLY, CDR2 FYNNEI. With a J-beta primer mix and a sample-barcoded 5' primer, a second PCR ran roughly 7 to 11 cycles. Each cDNA molecule, via a template-switch adaptor with 12 random nucleotides, was tagged. TCRdb reprocessed the 5' RACE reads via MiXCR and lists one record per CDR3 protein. Of about 730,000 distinct CDR3 sequences in the sample, roughly 43% were seen once. Concerning this clonotype itself: Its specificity is unknown.

The source of this sequence is an older woman in good health. This chain uses TRBV2 with TRBJ1-1; D remains unclear. The sequenced material came from blood. The CDR3 is CASSVLSSMNTEAFF. For the CDR3, the DNA is TGTGCCAGCAGTGTCCTGAGTAGTATGAACACTGAAGCTTTCTTT.